This entry lists 9 T cell receptor beta chains sequenced from one sample in a study of cytomegalovirus exposure and HLA in healthy donors. The PCR made use of 60 Vbeta and 13 Jbeta primers. Data came from immunoSEQ multiplex PCR; TCRdb stores just in-frame clones and leaves some out. The data contain about 130,000 clones, around 82% of them singletons. Source material: PBMCs. Every receptor here comes from a male donor in good health and CMV-seropositive.

The gene calls are TRBV15 and TRBJ2-7; D is undetermined. There are 14 residues in the CDR3. V lost 5 bases and J 2 bases, leaving 13 bases between the germline ends. Germline assignment: CDR1 LNHNV and CDR2 YYDKDF (reference sequence). This chain's CDR3 is CATSELLYTYEQYF. The CDR3 nucleotides read TGTGCCACCAGCGAACTCCTCTATACCTACGAGCAGTACTTC.

The chain is built from TRBV9 and TRBJ1-1, with a tentative D call TRBD1 (6 bases). V was pared by 4 bases and J by 8 bases, with 12 bases between. The CDR3 extends over 12 amino acids. CDR1 SGDLS and CDR2 YYNGEE come from the germline V gene. The CDR3 nucleotides read TGTGCCAGCAGCCGCGAGGGGGTCGAAGCTTTCTTT. This encodes CASSREGVEAFF.

This sequence joins TRBV5-6 and TRBJ2-7, with D possibly TRBD1 on 7 matching bases. The CDR3 is made up of 14 amino acids. The germline V gene has CDR1 SGHDT and CDR2 YYEEEE. The V end was cut by 4 bases, the J end by 7 bases, with 18 bases between. The CDR3 sequence: CASSPGDSPWEQYF. The CDR3 DNA sequence: TGTGCCAGCAGCCCGGGGGACAGCCCCTGGGAGCAGTACTTC.

The chain carries TRBV29-1 and TRBJ2-3; TRBD1 matches at 12 bases. The CDR3 consists of 15 residues. Germline-derived CDR1 and CDR2 are SQVTM and ANQGSEA. Trimming at V came to 5 bases and at J to 4 bases, leaving 7 bases not matched to a gene. CDR3 coding DNA: TGCAGCGTTTTAGGGACAGGGGGCCACCCAGATACGCAGTATTTT. Residues: CSVLGTGGHPDTQYF.

The V call is TRBV11-2, the J call TRBJ2-1; 8 bases are shared with TRBD2. V gave up 5 bases and J gave up 4 bases; unmatched junction bases: 7. Per germline, CDR1 SGHAT and CDR2 FQNNGV. The CDR3 is 15 amino acids. The CDR3 reads CASSPPSGYYNEQFF. As DNA, the CDR3 is TGTGCCAGCAGCCCTCCTAGCGGGTATTACAATGAGCAGTTCTTC.

This clone showed up just a few times. CDR3 coding DNA: TGTGCCAGCAGCGTAGAGAGTAGCGGGATCTACGAGCAGTACTTC. It yields the protein CASSVESSGIYEQYF. J is TRBJ2-7 and V is TRBV9, with TRBD2 identical over 8 bases. The length of the CDR3 is 15 residues. The germline CDR1 and CDR2 sequences are SGDLS and YYNGEE. V lost 0 bases to trimming and J lost 3 bases; unmatched junction nucleotides: 5.

This chain joins TRBV19 and TRBJ1-5; maybe TRBD1 (6 bases). V was trimmed by 6 bases and J by 5 bases, leaving 11 bases between them. Germline lookup yields CDR1 LNHDA and CDR2 SQIVND (reference sequence). This CDR3 contains 13 residues. CDR3 in DNA: TGTGCCAGTAGCAGGGACACCTATCAGCCCCAGCATTTT. This codes for CASSRDTYQPQHF.

The V call is TRBV28, the J call TRBJ2-1; 11 bases fit TRBD2. Germline assignment: CDR1 MDHEN and CDR2 SYDVKM. After removal of 4 bases from V and 4 bases from J, the junction contained 3 bases not matched to a gene. The CDR3 length is 15 residues. CDR3 sequence reads: CASSSRLAGYNEQFF. The DNA of the CDR3 is TGTGCCAGCAGTTCGAGACTAGCGGGATACAATGAGCAGTTCTTC. The whole variable domain, remainder taken from reference TRBV28 and TRBJ2-1, is DVKVTQSSRYLVKRTGEKVFLECVQDMDHENMFWYRQDPGLGLRLIYFSYDVKMKEKGDIPEGYSVSREKKERFSLILESASTNQTSMYLCASSSRLAGYNEQFFGPGTRLTVL.

The genes are TRBV28 and TRBJ2-3, with 8 bases matching TRBD2. The CDR3 sequence is 17 residues long. Germline V CDR1 and CDR2: MDHEN, SYDVKM. With 2 bases clipped from V and 3 bases from J, the junction kept 10 bases outside the gene matches. The CDR3 DNA is TGTGCCAGCAGTTTAGCACAGACTAGCGCGGGGACAGATACGCAGTATTTT. Amino acids: CASSLAQTSAGTDTQYF.